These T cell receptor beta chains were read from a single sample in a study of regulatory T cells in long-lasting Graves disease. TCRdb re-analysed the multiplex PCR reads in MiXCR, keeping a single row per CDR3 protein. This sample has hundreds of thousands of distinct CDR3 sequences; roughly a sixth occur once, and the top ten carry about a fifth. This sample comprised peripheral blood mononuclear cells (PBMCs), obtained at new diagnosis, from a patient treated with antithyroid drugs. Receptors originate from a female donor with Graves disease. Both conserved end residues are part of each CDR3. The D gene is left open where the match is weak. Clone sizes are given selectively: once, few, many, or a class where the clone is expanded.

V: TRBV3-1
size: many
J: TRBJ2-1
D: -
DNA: TGTGCCAGCAGCCAAGACTCGGTACCTAAACCTAATGAGCAGTTCTTC
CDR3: CASSQDSVPKPNEQFF

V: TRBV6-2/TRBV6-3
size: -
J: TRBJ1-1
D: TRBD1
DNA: TGTGCCAGCGGGGCTAGCGGGGACAGAAGGAACACTGAAGCTTTCTTT
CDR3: CASGASGDRRNTEAFF

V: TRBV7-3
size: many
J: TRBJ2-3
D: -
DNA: TGTGCCAGCAGCTTAACCGGACTATACGCAGATACGCAGTATTTT
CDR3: CASSLTGLYADTQYF

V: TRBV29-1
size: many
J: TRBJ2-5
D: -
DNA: TGCAGCGTCGGAGGGCGGGAGACCCAGTACTTC
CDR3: CSVGGRETQYF

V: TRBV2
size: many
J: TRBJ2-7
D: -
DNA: TGTGCCAGCAGCCTCCGGGACTCCGCCTACGAGCAGTACTTC
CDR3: CASSLRDSAYEQYF

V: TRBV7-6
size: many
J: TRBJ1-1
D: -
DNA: TGTGCCAGCAGCGCCCACAGGGTTATCGGTGACACTGAAGCTTTCTTT
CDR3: CASSAHRVIGDTEAFF

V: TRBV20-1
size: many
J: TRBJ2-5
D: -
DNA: TGCAGCGCTGGCGTGAGCTGGGGGGATGCGACCCAGTACTTC
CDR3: CSAGVSWGDATQYF

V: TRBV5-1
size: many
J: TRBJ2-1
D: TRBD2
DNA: TGCGCCAGCAGCTCCACTAGCGCGGGGGACAATGAGCAGTTCTTC
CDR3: CASSSTSAGDNEQFF

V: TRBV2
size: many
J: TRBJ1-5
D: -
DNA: TGTGCCAGCAGCTCAGAAATAGTGGGCAATCAGCCCCAGCATTTT
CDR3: CASSSEIVGNQPQHF

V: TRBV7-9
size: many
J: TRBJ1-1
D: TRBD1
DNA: TGTGCCAGCAGCTCCCGGGACAGGGGGCTTGACACTGAAGCTTTCTTT
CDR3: CASSSRDRGLDTEAFF

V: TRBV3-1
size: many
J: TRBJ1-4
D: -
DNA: TGTGCCAGCAGCCGGTATGAAAAACTGTTTTTT
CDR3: CASSRYEKLFF

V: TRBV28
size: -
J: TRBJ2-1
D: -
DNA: TGTGCCAGCAGTTTGGGGTGGGGGACTGAGCAGTTCTTC
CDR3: CASSLGWGTEQFF

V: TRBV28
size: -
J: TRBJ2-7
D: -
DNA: TGTGCCAGCACCTCAGGGAACTACGAGCAGTACTTC
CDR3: CASTSGNYEQYF

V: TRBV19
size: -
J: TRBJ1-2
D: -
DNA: TGTGCCAGTAGAGACAGGTCTAACTATGGCTACACCTTC
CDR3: CASRDRSNYGYTF

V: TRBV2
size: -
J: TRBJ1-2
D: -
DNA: TGTGCCAGCAGTGACAGGGTATTCGATGGCTACACCTTC
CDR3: CASSDRVFDGYTF

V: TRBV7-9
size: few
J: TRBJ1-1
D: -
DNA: TGTGCCAGCAGCTTAGGGACAACCACTGAAGCTTTCTTT
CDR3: CASSLGTTTEAFF

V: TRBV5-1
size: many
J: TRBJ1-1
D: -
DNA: TGCGCCAGCAGCTTGGGGACAACGATCCCAACTGAAGCTTTCTTT
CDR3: CASSLGTTIPTEAFF

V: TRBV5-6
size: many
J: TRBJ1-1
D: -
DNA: TGTGCCAGCAGCCTCCCTGGGGGGCCGAGCACTGAAGCTTTCTTT
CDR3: CASSLPGGPSTEAFF

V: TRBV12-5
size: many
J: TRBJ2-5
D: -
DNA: TGTGCTAGTGGTCCTCAACCGGGACACCCGGAACAAGAGACCCAGTACTTC
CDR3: CASGPQPGHPEQETQYF

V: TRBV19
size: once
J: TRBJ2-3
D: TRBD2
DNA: TGTGCCAGCAGCTTGGCGGGCGGGAGACCCAGCACAGATACGCAGTATTTT
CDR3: CASSLAGGRPSTDTQYF

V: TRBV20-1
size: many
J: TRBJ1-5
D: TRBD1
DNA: TGCAGTGCGAGACAGGGAATCTATAGCAATCAGCCCCAGCATTTT
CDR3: CSARQGIYSNQPQHF

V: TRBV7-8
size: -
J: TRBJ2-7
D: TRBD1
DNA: TGTGCCAGCAGCTTAGGAGGACAGGCCTCCTACGAGCAGTACTTC
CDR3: CASSLGGQASYEQYF

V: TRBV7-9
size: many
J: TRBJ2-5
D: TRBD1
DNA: TGTGCCAGCAGCTTACTCGAGGGGGCAGGGAAAGAGACCCAGTACTTC
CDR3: CASSLLEGAGKETQYF

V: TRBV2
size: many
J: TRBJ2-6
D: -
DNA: TGTGCCAGCAGTGAAGGAGGAAGGGCTGGGGCCAACGTCCTGACTTTC
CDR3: CASSEGGRAGANVLTF

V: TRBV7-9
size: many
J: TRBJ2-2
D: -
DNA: TGTGCCAGCAGCTTAAGGCAGGTCAACACCGGGGAGCTGTTTTTT
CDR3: CASSLRQVNTGELFF

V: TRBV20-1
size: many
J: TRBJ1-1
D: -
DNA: TGCAGTGCTAGAGGATGGAGGAAGGGGTCATCGAACACTGAAGCTTTCTTT
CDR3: CSARGWRKGSSNTEAFF

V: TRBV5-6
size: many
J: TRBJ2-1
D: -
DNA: TGTGCCAGCAGCTTGGGAACAAAGGGGGGCAATGAGCAGTTCTTC
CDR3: CASSLGTKGGNEQFF

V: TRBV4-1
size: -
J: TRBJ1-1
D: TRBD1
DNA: TGCGCCAGCAGCCAAGTAGGTTTGATGCGGGACAGGGCCAATCATGAAGCTTTCTTT
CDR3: CASSQVGLMRDRANHEAFF

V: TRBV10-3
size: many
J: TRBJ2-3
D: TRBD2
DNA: TGTGCCATCAGTGACCGGCGGACTAGCGTGTCCCCAGATACGCAGTATTTT
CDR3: CAISDRRTSVSPDTQYF

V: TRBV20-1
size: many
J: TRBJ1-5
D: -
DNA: TGCAGTGCAAATCCCCTCAGGGAAGGCAATCAGCCCCAGCATTTT
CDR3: CSANPLREGNQPQHF

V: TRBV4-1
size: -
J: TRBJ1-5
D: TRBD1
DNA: TGCGCCAGCAGCCACAGACAGGGTTTTAATCAGCCCCAGCATTTT
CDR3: CASSHRQGFNQPQHF